The clone carrying this TCR beta chain was detected ten times or more. These data originate in a study of T-cell reconstitution after alpha-beta-depleted transplantation in children. The CDR3 sequence is 14 residues long. CDR1 and CDR2 from the germline V gene are SGHDN and FVKESK. Trimming removed 6 bases at V and 4 bases at J, with 10 bases between. The library targeted TCRbeta and was prepared with unique molecular identifiers. MiXCR was run by TCRdb on the PCR reads, yielding one entry per CDR3 protein. The sample has about 610,000 distinct CDR3 sequences, roughly a tenth seen once; the top ten hold 4% to 5%.

This TCR derives from a human donor who donated a stem cell graft to a child with acute myeloid leukemia. This specimen consisted of PBMCs from the stem cell graft donor, obtained from the stem cell graft. This sequence joins TRBV14 and TRBJ2-6; D remains ambiguous. CDR3 in amino acids: CASSLWAGANVLTF. The CDR3 bases are TGTGCCAGCAGTCTCTGGGCGGGGGCCAACGTCCTGACTTTC.